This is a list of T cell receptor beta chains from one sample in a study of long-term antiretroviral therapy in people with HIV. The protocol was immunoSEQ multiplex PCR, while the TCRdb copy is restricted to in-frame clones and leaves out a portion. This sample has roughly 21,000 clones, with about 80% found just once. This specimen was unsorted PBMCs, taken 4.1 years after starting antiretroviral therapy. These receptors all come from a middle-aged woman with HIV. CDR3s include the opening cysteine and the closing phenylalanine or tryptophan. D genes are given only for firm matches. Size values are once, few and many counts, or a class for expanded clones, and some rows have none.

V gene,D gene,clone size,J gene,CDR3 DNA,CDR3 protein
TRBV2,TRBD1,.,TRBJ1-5,TGTGCCAGCAGTGACCACACAGGGGATAGCAATCAGCCCCAGCATTTT,CASSDHTGDSNQPQHF
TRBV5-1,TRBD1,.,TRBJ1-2,TGCGCCAGCAGCTTGAGACAGGGGGTCCCCTATGGCTACACCTTC,CASSLRQGVPYGYTF
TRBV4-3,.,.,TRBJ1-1,TGCGCCAGCAGCCAAGATCTTAGAGGGAACACTGAAGCTTTCTTT,CASSQDLRGNTEAFF
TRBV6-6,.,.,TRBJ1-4,TGTGCCAGTCTTGACGGATTTAATGAAAAACTGTTTTTT,CASLDGFNEKLFF
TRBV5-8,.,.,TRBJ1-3,TGTGCCAGCAGCCAAGCTGGACCGAGCTCTGGAAACACCATATATTTT,CASSQAGPSSGNTIYF
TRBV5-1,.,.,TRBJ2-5,TGCGCCAGCAGCTTCCAAGGGGAGACCCAGTACTTC,CASSFQGETQYF
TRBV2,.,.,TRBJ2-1,TGTGCCACTTCGGAAAACTCCTACAATGAGCAGTTCTTC,CATSENSYNEQFF
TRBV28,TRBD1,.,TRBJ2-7,TGTGCCAGCACGAGGACAGGGGAGCAGTACTTC,CASTRTGEQYF
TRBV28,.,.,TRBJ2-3,TGTGCCAGCAGCCCCGAGAAAGATACGCAGTATTTT,CASSPEKDTQYF
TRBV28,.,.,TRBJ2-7,TGTGCCAGCAGTTTGTTTAGTGGAGGGGGCCACGAGCAGTACTTC,CASSLFSGGGHEQYF
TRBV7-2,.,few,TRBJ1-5,TGTGCCAGCAGCTTAGATTACAATCAGCCCCAGCATTTT,CASSLDYNQPQHF
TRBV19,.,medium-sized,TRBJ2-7,TGTGCCAGTAGTATTACAGTTTCTGCACCCTACGAGCAGTACTTC,CASSITVSAPYEQYF
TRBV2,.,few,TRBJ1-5,TGTGCCAGCAGTGAGCGGAGTGTTGGAGGGTACGGCAATCAGCCCCAGCATTTT,CASSERSVGGYGNQPQHF
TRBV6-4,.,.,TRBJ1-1,TGTGCCAGCAGTGACTCAAGCCGGGGGACTGAAGCTTTCTTT,CASSDSSRGTEAFF
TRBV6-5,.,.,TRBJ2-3,TGTGCCAGCAGTTTCACGGGGCTGCCCCCCACAGATACGCAGTATTTT,CASSFTGLPPTDTQYF
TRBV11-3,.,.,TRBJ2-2,TGTGCCAGCAGCTTGGGGTTAACCGGGGAGCTGTTTTTT,CASSLGLTGELFF
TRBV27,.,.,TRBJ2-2,TGTGCCAGCAGAATGGAATTAAACTCTGTCGGGGAGCTGTTTTTT,CASRMELNSVGELFF
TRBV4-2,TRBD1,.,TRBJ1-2,TGTGCCAGCAGCCAGACAGGGAGCGGCTACACCTTC,CASSQTGSGYTF
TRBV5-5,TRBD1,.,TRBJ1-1,TGTGCCAGCAGCTCGCGACCCGGGACAGGGGGTAGAGGCACTGAAGCTTTCTTT,CASSSRPGTGGRGTEAFF
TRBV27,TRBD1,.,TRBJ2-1,TGTGCCAGCATCCGGGACAGGGTCTACAATGAGCAGTTCTTC,CASIRDRVYNEQFF
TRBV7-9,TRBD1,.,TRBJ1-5,TGTGCCAGCAGCTTAGCGACAGGGAATCAGCCCCAGCATTTT,CASSLATGNQPQHF
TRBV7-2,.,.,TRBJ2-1,TGTGCCAGCAGCTTGGTGGGGACTTACAATGAGCAGTTCTTC,CASSLVGTYNEQFF
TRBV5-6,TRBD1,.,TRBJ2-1,TGTGCCAGCAGCTTGACAGGGGTCCATGAGCAGTTCTTC,CASSLTGVHEQFF
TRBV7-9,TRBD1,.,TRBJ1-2,TGTGCCAGCAGCGCCGCCGGGACAGGGGCAAATGGCTACACCTTC,CASSAAGTGANGYTF
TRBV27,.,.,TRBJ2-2,TGTGCCAGCAGTCCTCCCAGGGGTCAGGACACCGGGGAGCTGTTTTTT,CASSPPRGQDTGELFF
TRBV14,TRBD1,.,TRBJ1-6,TGTGCCAGCAGTCACGGACAGGGGACATTGCCCCTCCACTTT,CASSHGQGTLPLHF
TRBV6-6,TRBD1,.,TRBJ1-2,TGTGCCAGCAGCCCGGGACAGGACTATGGCTACACCTTC,CASSPGQDYGYTF